This T cell receptor (beta chain) was sequenced during a study of T cells expressing NK-cell markers. The overall study: Cells sorted as CD3+CD56+NKG2C+, CD3+CD56+NKG2C- and CD3+CD56-NKG2C+ T cells supplied the TCR beta repertoires.

CDR3 length: 16 residues. Germline V gives CDR1 SQVTM, CDR2 ANQGSEA. On this clonotype itself: Its antigen is not identified.

TCRdb re-called the 5' RACE reads; one entry per CDR3 protein, DNA not given. Here the sample table reports 350,000 to 400,000 distinct CDR3 sequences. Findings of the study overall: Dominant NKG2C+ clonotypes accounted for roughly 1.0-7.0% of CD8+ T cells in six donors.

The TCR originated in a woman aged 45-65 years in good health. The sequenced material came from blood T cells: a sorted CD56 or NKG2C T cell subset, CD4+ or CD8+ T cells, or bulk PBMC T cells (not recorded which). This chain uses TRBV29-1 with TRBJ2-7; TCRdb reports TRBD1, a call that lacks DNA to check it against. The CDR3 region is CSVETVERGLGYEQYF.